The entry below gives a single T cell receptor (beta chain) sequence along with its context. Its matching antigen is unknown. There are 15 residues in the CDR3. The V segment lost 2 bases and the J segment 3 bases; nucleotides outside the gene matches: 6. From germline, CDR1 is SQVTM and CDR2 ANQGSEA. This entry comes from a study of blood T cells in healthy people across ages. Primers used in a second PCR of roughly 7 to 11 cycles were a sample-barcoded 5' primer and a J-beta primer mix. Each cDNA molecule, via a template-switch adaptor with 12 random nucleotides, was tagged. One entry per CDR3 protein, called by TCRdb with MiXCR from the 5' RACE reads. The sample shows around 1,900,000 distinct CDR3 sequences, about two fifths of them seen only once. Points from the study as a whole: Relative to aged donors, long-lived donors carried more naive CD4+ cells and displayed higher diversity.

The study recruited healthy Caucasian donors from Russia who were aged about 6 to 100. Material for sequencing was blood. The receptor was derived from a human donor in good health. The chain employs TRBV29-1 and TRBJ2-7; 11 bases are shared with TRBD1. CDR3 protein: CSVEQPGQGDYEQYF. The CDR3 DNA follows: TGCAGCGTTGAACAGCCGGGACAGGGGGACTACGAGCAGTACTTC.